Each of the 20 T cell receptor beta chains below was sequenced from the same sample in a study of cytomegalovirus exposure and HLA in healthy donors. Primers included in the PCR were 60 Vbeta and 13 Jbeta primers. Measured with immunoSEQ multiplex PCR; TCRdb has only the in-frame clones, and not every one. The table lists around 130,000 clones, less than 80% of them singletons. The sample taken for sequencing was PBMCs. The receptors stem from a man aged 35 to 55 in good health and CMV-seropositive.

The rearrangement links TRBV6-5 to TRBJ2-2, with a weak D call TRBD1 (5 bases). There are 15 residues in the CDR3. Germline loops: CDR1 MNHEY, CDR2 SVGAGI. Trimming removed 4 bases at V and 2 bases at J, with 11 bases between. The CDR3, as DNA: TGTGCCAGCAGTTGGTGGACAAATAACACCGGGGAGCTGTTTTTT. The encoded protein is CASSWWTNNTGELFF.

The rearrangement uses TRBV4-1 and TRBJ1-6; 8 nucleotides line up with TRBD1. V was clipped by 3 bases and J by 6 bases; unmatched bases: 10. The CDR3 covers 17 residues. Looked up from germline, CDR1 is MGHRA and CDR2 is YSYEKL. The CDR3 bases are TGCGCCAGCAGCCACCCTCAGAGACAGGGGTTTAATTCACCCCTCCACTTT. It yields the protein CASSHPQRQGFNSPLHF.

The chain carries TRBV7-9 and TRBJ2-7; 7 bases match TRBD1. This CDR3 is 15 amino acids long. Germline V gene sequence: CDR1 SEHNR, CDR2 FQNEAQ (reference sequence). With 3 bases clipped from V and 6 bases from J, the junction kept 11 bases outside the gene matches. CDR3 DNA: TGTGCCAGCAGCTTGCCCGGGACAGCCAAGGGCGAGCAGTACTTC. Encoded protein: CASSLPGTAKGEQYF.

This chain connects TRBV2 to TRBJ1-2, with 10 nucleotides matching TRBD1. The germline gives CDR1 SNHLY, CDR2 FYNNEI. Unmatched junction bases numbered 7, after V lost 6 bases and J lost 6 bases. This CDR3 is built from 14 residues. This chain's CDR3 is CASRTTGGNNGYTF. The CDR3 DNA follows: TGTGCCAGCAGGACGACAGGGGGCAACAATGGCTACACCTTC. Variable domain in full (rest from reference TRBV2 and TRBJ1-2): EPEVTQTPSHQVTQMGQEVILRCVPISNHLYFYWYRQILGQKVEFLVSFYNNEISEKSEIFDDQFSVERPDGSNFTLKIRSTKLEDSAMYFCASRTTGGNNGYTFGSGTRLTVV.

This sequence joins TRBV30 and TRBJ2-7; TRBD1 aligns across 9 bases. Losses at the gene ends were 5 bases for V and 5 bases for J; bases not matched to a gene: 4. Germline values: CDR1 GTSNPN, CDR2 SVGIG (reference sequence). The CDR3 consists of 12 residues. This CDR3 reads CAWGTGTDEQYF. The CDR3 DNA reads TGTGCCTGGGGGACAGGGACGGACGAGCAGTACTTC.

This clone appeared a few times. This chain uses TRBV7-8 with TRBJ2-1, with 7 bases that match TRBD1. CDR3 length: 16 residues. CDR1 SGHVS and CDR2 FQNEAQ come from the germline V gene. V shed 7 bases and J 2 bases; nucleotides not matched to a gene: 11. The CDR3 DNA reads TGTGCCAGCACCACAAGAGGGGGCATCGCCTACAATGAGCAGTTCTTC. Amino acid sequence: CASTTRGGIAYNEQFF.

The table lists this clone with a few counts. J is TRBJ2-7 and V is TRBV23-1; 7 positions agree with TRBD2. TRBV23-1 is annotated as an ORF whose role is uncertain. CDR3 length: 15 amino acids. The V segment lost 0 bases and the J segment 3 bases; nucleotides outside the gene matches: 5. In DNA, the CDR3 is TGCGCCAGCAGTCAATCGAAAGCGGGGATCTACGAGCAGTACTTC. It yields the protein CASSQSKAGIYEQYF.

CDR3 sequence (DNA): TGCGCCAGCAGCCGAACAGGGGGTAACACTGAAGCTTTCTTT. Translating gives CASSRTGGNTEAFF. The J gene is TRBJ1-1, the V gene TRBV5-1, with 8 bases lining up with TRBD1. Trimming cost V 4 bases and J 2 bases; bases outside gene matches: 4. Germline loops: CDR1 SGHRS, CDR2 YFSETQ. The CDR3 totals 14 residues.

This chain joins TRBV7-9 and TRBJ2-5; 10 bases agree with TRBD1. The V and J ends lost 5 bases and 5 bases, in that order; junction bases with no gene match: 5. The CDR3 has 14 amino acids. CDR1 is SEHNR and CDR2 is FQNEAQ in the germline V gene (reference sequence). In DNA form, the CDR3 reads TGTGCCAGCAGCCAGGGACAGGGGATGGAGACCCAGTACTTC. Amino acids: CASSQGQGMETQYF.

The chain carries TRBV28 and TRBJ1-5; maybe TRBD1 (6 bases). The CDR3 extends over 19 amino acids. Looked up from germline, CDR1 is MDHEN and CDR2 is SYDVKM. The V and J ends lost 1 base and 5 bases respectively, with 24 bases between them. The CDR3 protein is CASSLLGRGAGGPDQPQHF. The CDR3 DNA reads as TGTGCCAGCAGTTTATTGGGCAGGGGCGCCGGGGGGCCCGATCAGCCCCAGCATTTT.

This rearrangement joins TRBV5-6 to TRBJ2-1, with unresolved D. The germline V gene has CDR1 SGHDT and CDR2 YYEEEE. This CDR3 has 14 residues. V lost 5 bases, J lost 1 base, and 10 bases lay in between. The CDR3 nucleotides read TGTGCCAGCAGTCTAGGCGGTTCCTACAATGAGCAGTTCTTC. Its translation is CASSLGGSYNEQFF.

The rearrangement uses TRBV5-6 and TRBJ1-4; D might be TRBD1 (6 bases). V lost 4 bases and J lost 5, with 18 bases in between. This CDR3 has 16 residues. Per germline, CDR1 SGHDT and CDR2 YYEEEE. The CDR3 sequence is CASSPRLGQLNEKLFF. CDR3 bases: TGTGCCAGCAGCCCCAGGTTAGGACAGTTGAATGAAAAACTGTTTTTT.

The chain couples TRBV19 to TRBJ1-2; 7 bases line up with TRBD1. The CDR3 length is 14 residues. Germline-derived CDR1 and CDR2 are LNHDA and SQIVND (reference sequence). The V segment lost 7 bases and the J segment 7 bases; nucleotides outside the gene matches: 12. The CDR3 DNA follows: TGTGCCAGTACTAAGGGGGCCTATCAGGCTGGCTACACCTTC. This encodes CASTKGAYQAGYTF. The variable domain in full, completed from reference TRBV19 and TRBJ1-2, reads DGGITQSPKYLFRKEGQNVTLSCEQNLNHDAMYWYRQDPGQGLRLIYYSQIVNDFQKGDIAEGYSVSREKKESFPLTVTSAQKNPTAFYLCASTKGAYQAGYTFGSGTRLTVV.

CDR3 DNA sequence: TGTGCCAGCAGTCCTCGCGCCACTAGCGGGACCCGGGATACGCAGTATTTT. Amino acids: CASSPRATSGTRDTQYF. The rearrangement uses TRBV28 and TRBJ2-3, with 10 bases matching TRBD2. Germline V CDR1 and CDR2: MDHEN, SYDVKM. The CDR3 has 17 residues. The trim removed 5 bases at V and 6 bases at J, leaving 14 bases unmatched.

The gene calls are TRBV6-1 and TRBJ2-7; 10 nucleotides line up with TRBD1. The CDR3 length is 11 residues. The germline V gene encodes CDR1 MNHNS and CDR2 SASEGT. The CDR3 DNA reads as TGTGCCAGCAGTGAAGGGACAGGGGGGGTAGTC. Translation: CASSEGTGGVV.

The table lists this clone with a count of one. V usage is TRBV5-4 and J usage is TRBJ1-1; 10 bases align to TRBD1. The CDR3 runs to 16 residues. The germline gives CDR1 SGHNT, CDR2 YYREEE (reference sequence). J gave up 0 bases and V 5 bases, and 7 bases lay outside the gene matches. The CDR3 DNA reads TGTGCCAGCAGTTCCGGGACAGGGGCCCTGAACACTGAAGCTTTCTTT. This codes for CASSSGTGALNTEAFF.

The chain combines TRBV30 with TRBJ1-1; 7 bases agree with TRBD1. CDR1 is GTSNPN and CDR2 is SVGIG in the germline V gene (reference sequence). V dropped 5 bases and J dropped 0; count of bases not matched to a gene: 6. The CDR3 is made up of 14 amino acids. CDR3 nucleotides: TGTGCCTGGGACAGGGTCCTAATGAACACTGAAGCTTTCTTT. Protein: CAWDRVLMNTEAFF. Complete variable domain (other parts from reference TRBV30 and TRBJ1-1): SQTIHQWPATLVQPVGSPLSLECTVEGTSNPNLYWYRQAAGRGLQLLFYSVGIGQISSEVPQNLSASRPQDRQFILSSKKLLLSDSGFYLCAWDRVLMNTEAFFGQGTRLTVV.

The chain is built from TRBV19 and TRBJ2-3; 10 positions match TRBD2. The trim removed 4 bases at V and 4 bases at J, leaving 14 bases unmatched. The CDR3 extends over 18 amino acids. The germline V gene has CDR1 LNHDA and CDR2 SQIVND (reference sequence). The CDR3 nucleotides are TGTGCCAGTAGTACCCCCTTTTCGAGCGGGGGGGCCCCAGATACGCAGTATTTT. Protein: CASSTPFSSGGAPDTQYF.

The J gene is TRBJ2-6, the V gene TRBV7-8; 9 positions match TRBD2. CDR1 and CDR2 from the germline V gene are SGHVS and FQNEAQ. Germline trimming cut 1 base from V and 2 bases from J; bases unmatched to any gene: 6. The CDR3 loop spans 18 amino acids. CDR3 DNA: TGTGCCAGCAGCTTAGGGGCGGGGGGGCCGACTGGGGCCAACGTCCTGACTTTC. Protein sequence: CASSLGAGGPTGANVLTF.

The chain uses TRBV13 and TRBJ2-1; a possible D gene is TRBD2 (6 bases). The germline V and J ends were trimmed by 0 bases and 9 bases, with 15 bases remaining between them. From germline, CDR1 is PRHDT and CDR2 FYEKMQ (reference sequence). This CDR3 has 15 amino acids. The CDR3 sequence: CASSLGGLSAGEQFF. In nucleotides, the CDR3 is TGTGCCAGCAGCTTAGGGGGACTTTCGGCGGGTGAGCAGTTCTTC.